These 22 T cell receptor beta chains were all obtained from the same sample, sequenced in a study of Graves' ophthalmopathy and Graves' hyperthyroidism. RNA transcripts were the source from which TCR beta CDR3 regions were amplified. HTBI-primed RT-PCR formed the first round, and a multiplex PCR formed the second. TCRdb reprocessed the multiplex PCR reads with MiXCR, giving one entry per CDR3 protein. The sample carries about 400,000 distinct CDR3 sequences, roughly 21% recorded once. Source material: peripheral blood. The source of these receptors is a woman aged 18-30 years with stable Graves' hyperthyroidism.

This clonotype occurred many times. V usage is TRBV28 and J usage is TRBJ2-5, with D uncertain. The germline V gene encodes CDR1 MDHEN and CDR2 SYDVKM. V shed 6 bases and J shed 4 bases, with 12 bases lying between them. The CDR3 sequence is 13 residues long. CDR3 loop: CASSPSMRETQYF. In nucleotides, the CDR3 is TGTGCCAGCAGCCCCTCGATGCGAGAGACCCAGTACTTC.

This rearrangement joins TRBV12-5 to TRBJ2-5, with 10 bases matching TRBD2. Germline CDR1 and CDR2: LGHNT and FRNRAP. The CDR3 loop spans 16 amino acids. Trimming cost V 2 bases and J 10 bases; bases outside gene matches: 13. CDR3 DNA sequence: TGTGCTAGTGGTTTGTCTAGCGGGGGTCCCTATGGGGACCAGTACTTC. Translating it yields CASGLSSGGPYGDQYF.

The chain combines TRBV28 with TRBJ2-7; D is ambiguous. V lost 6 bases, J lost 4 bases, and 19 bases lay in between. The germline CDR1 and CDR2 sequences are MDHEN and SYDVKM. The CDR3 sequence is 15 residues long. The CDR3 bases are TGTGCCAGCAGCAACCGAGCAGTCCTGACGTACGAGCAGTACTTC. Residues: CASSNRAVLTYEQYF.

This clonotype has at least ten counts. The gene calls are TRBV30 and TRBJ1-5; TRBD1 aligns across 7 bases. Germline trimming cut 2 bases from V and 7 bases from J; bases unmatched to any gene: 5. The CDR3 contains 13 residues. Germline lookup yields CDR1 GTSNPN and CDR2 SVGIG (reference sequence). Here the CDR3 DNA reads TGTGCCTGGAGTAATGACAGGGACCAGCCCCAGCATTTT. Encoded protein: CAWSNDRDQPQHF.

Ten or more counts support this clonotype. The chain links TRBV20-1 to TRBJ2-5; D is unclear. Trimming took 4 bases from V and 6 from J, leaving 15 bases between them. The CDR3 is 13 residues long. Germline V gene lookup returns CDR1 DFQATT and CDR2 SNEGSKA (reference sequence). CDR3 nucleotide sequence: TGCAGTGCTAACCGTCCCAGCATACAGACCCAGTACTTC. As protein: CSANRPSIQTQYF.

This clonotype was counted many times. CDR3 loop: CSASGTLQPQHF. In DNA form, the CDR3 reads TGCAGTGCTAGTGGTACTCTACAGCCCCAGCATTTT. The V gene is TRBV20-1, the J gene TRBJ1-5, with D unresolved. Trimming took 3 bases from V and 7 from J, leaving 10 bases between them. CDR1 and CDR2 (germline): DFQATT, SNEGSKA (reference sequence). The CDR3 runs to 12 residues.

This clonotype was recorded many times. The CDR3 protein is CASSSPGQRRYEQYF. CDR3 DNA: TGTGCCAGCAGTTCCCCTGGACAGAGACGGTACGAGCAGTACTTC. J is TRBJ2-7 and V is TRBV27, with D maybe TRBD1 (6 bases). Germline values: CDR1 MNHEY, CDR2 SMNVEV (reference sequence). The V gene lost 4 bases and the J gene lost 4 bases, with 17 bases spanning the gap. The CDR3 runs 15 residues.

At least ten counts were recorded for this clonotype. The chain carries TRBV2 and TRBJ1-2; TRBD1 matches at 12 bases. CDR1 SNHLY and CDR2 FYNNEI come from the germline V gene. There are 18 residues in the CDR3. The V segment lost 5 bases and the J segment 3 bases; nucleotides outside the gene matches: 13. CDR3 bases: TGTGCCAGCAGTCTAAAACGGGACAGGGGGCTCTTTGACTATGGCTACACCTTC. The encoded protein is CASSLKRDRGLFDYGYTF.

This clonotype appeared many times. The chain carries TRBV6-1 and TRBJ2-2, with 10 nucleotides matching TRBD2. The CDR3 has 14 residues. CDR1 MNHNS and CDR2 SASEGT come from the germline V gene. V lost 7 bases, J lost 5 bases, and 4 bases stayed unmatched. CDR3 loop: CASKSGRVTGELFF. DNA of the CDR3: TGTGCCAGCAAAAGCGGGAGGGTGACCGGGGAGCTGTTTTTT.

This clonotype was counted at least ten times. The chain links TRBV7-2 to TRBJ1-6, with 12 bases that match TRBD1. CDR3 length equals 12 residues. Trimming took 5 bases from V and 15 from J; bases not matched to a gene: 2. Germline lookup yields CDR1 SGHTA and CDR2 FQGNSA. In nucleotides, the CDR3 is TGTGCCAGCAGCAGGGACAGGGGGCTCCTCCACTTT. This sequence encodes CASSRDRGLLHF.

This chain links TRBV3-1 with TRBJ1-3; D ambiguous. With 0 bases removed from V and 2 bases from J, the gap between germline ends came to 8 bases. Germline CDR1 reads LGHDT; CDR2 reads YNNKEL (reference sequence). CDR3 length: 15 residues. The CDR3 DNA follows: TGTGCCAGCAGCCAAGATTTTTGGGCTGGAAACACCATATATTTT. This sequence encodes CASSQDFWAGNTIYF.

There are many counts of this clonotype. The chain links TRBV6-2 or TRBV6-3 to TRBJ2-7; 12 bases line up with TRBD2. The V gene end was trimmed by 5 bases and the J gene end by 9 bases; junction bases not matched to a gene: 11. The CDR3 contains 15 residues. Germline values: CDR1 MNHEY, CDR2 SVGEGT. The CDR3 DNA reads TGTGCCAGCAGTGGGCCTAAGACTAGCGGGAGTTGGCAGTACTTC. It encodes CASSGPKTSGSWQYF.

Of note for this clonotype: A much larger clone lies one base from this, so it may be a read error. The conserved phenylalanine or tryptophan is not found at the CDR3 terminus, so this likely reflects a read error. V gene TRBV6-2 or TRBV6-3 combines with J gene TRBJ1-1; D gene unclear. This CDR3 region has 15 residues. V was pared by 0 bases and J by 1 base, with 9 bases between. Germline V gene data show CDR1 as MNHEY and CDR2 as SVGEGT. CDR3 protein: CASSYSRQANTEAFS. In nucleotides, the CDR3 is TGTGCCAGCAGTTACTCGAGGCAGGCGAACACTGAAGCTTTCTCT.

The V gene is TRBV18, the J gene TRBJ1-1; TRBD1 agrees at 7 bases. Unmatched junction bases numbered 4, after V lost 3 bases and J lost 0 bases. The CDR3 is 15 residues long. CDR1 and CDR2 (germline): KGHSH, LQKENI. CDR3 sequence: CASSPQQGLNTEAFF. In nucleotides, the CDR3 is TGTGCCAGCTCACCCCAACAGGGGCTGAACACTGAAGCTTTCTTT.

V usage is TRBV12-3 or TRBV12-4 and J usage is TRBJ1-5; D is possibly TRBD1 (5 bases). The V end was cut by 6 bases, the J end by 2 bases, with 14 bases between. This CDR3 is built from 15 residues. DNA of the CDR3: TGTGCCAGCAGCCTCCAGGGAGTGCGCAATCAGCCCCAGCATTTT. This gives the protein CASSLQGVRNQPQHF.

This clonotype has a count of ten or more. This chain links TRBV28 with TRBJ2-7; 7 nucleotides match TRBD2. CDR1 is MDHEN and CDR2 is SYDVKM in the germline V gene. V was clipped by 6 bases and J by 7 bases; unmatched bases: 12. This CDR3 is built from 14 residues. The DNA for the CDR3 is TGTGCCAGCAGGCGTGTTAGCGGGCCCGGGGAGCAGTACTTC. Its translation: CASRRVSGPGEQYF.

The chain recombines TRBV12-3 or TRBV12-4 with TRBJ2-7; 9 bases map to TRBD2. V lost 3 bases and J lost 2; bases outside the gene matches: 17. The CDR3 runs to 19 residues. CDR3 in DNA: TGTGCCAGCAGTTTCGAACCCCCGCTACTGGCGGGGGGGCCCTACGAGCAGTACTTC. It translates to CASSFEPPLLAGGPYEQYF.

This clonotype was counted between two and nine times. The CDR3 reads CASSLQAGGGETQYF. CDR3 nucleotide sequence: TGTGCCAGCAGTTTACAAGCGGGGGGAGGTGAGACCCAGTACTTC. The chain links TRBV12-3 or TRBV12-4 to TRBJ2-5, with 9 bases aligning to TRBD2. This CDR3 has 15 amino acids. After removal of 2 bases from V and 5 bases from J, the junction contained 6 bases not matched to a gene.

This clonotype came up many times. The rearrangement uses TRBV5-1 and TRBJ2-2, with a possible D match to TRBD1 (6 bases). CDR3 size: 16 residues. Trimming pared 5 bases from V and 1 base from J, leaving 15 bases between. CDR1 and CDR2 from the germline V gene are SGHRS and YFSETQ. The CDR3 loop reads CASSYNRVLNTGELFF. In DNA, the CDR3 is TGCGCCAGCAGTTACAACAGGGTCCTGAACACCGGGGAGCTGTTTTTT. The full variable domain, with the rest looked up from reference TRBV5-1 and TRBJ2-2, is KAGVTQTPRYLIKTRGQQVTLSCSPISGHRSVSWYQQTPGQGLQFLFEYFSETQRNKGNFPGRFSGRQFSNSRSEMNVSTLELGDSALYLCASSYNRVLNTGELFFGEGSRLTVL.

This clonotype was picked up many times. This chain connects TRBV24-1 to TRBJ2-2, with D hard to call. This CDR3 comprises 15 residues. Germline CDR1 reads KGHDR; CDR2 reads SFDVKD. V lost 2 bases, J lost 3 bases, and 9 bases lay in between. The CDR3 DNA is TGTGCCACCAGTGATTCAAAGGTTCACACCGGGGAGCTGTTTTTT. Protein sequence: CATSDSKVHTGELFF.

On this clonotype: A clone one base away is much larger, so this may be a read error. This chain joins TRBV28 and TRBJ2-7; D is unresolved. The CDR3 has 12 residues. CDR1 and CDR2 (germline): MDHEN, SYDVKM. The CDR3 spells CASSLARHEQCF. DNA for the CDR3: TGTGCCAGCAGTTTAGCCAGACACGAGCAGTGCTTC.

This clonotype was recorded at least ten times. A much larger clone differs from this one at a single base, so this may be a read error. The J gene is TRBJ1-1, the V gene TRBV27, with D possibly matching TRBD1 (5 bases). Germline CDR1 is MNHEY and CDR2 is SMNVEV (reference sequence). CDR3 length: 14 residues. For the CDR3, the DNA is TGTGCCAGTTCCAATAACGACCTGGGGACTGAAGCTCTCTTT. The encoded protein is CASSNNDLGTEALF.